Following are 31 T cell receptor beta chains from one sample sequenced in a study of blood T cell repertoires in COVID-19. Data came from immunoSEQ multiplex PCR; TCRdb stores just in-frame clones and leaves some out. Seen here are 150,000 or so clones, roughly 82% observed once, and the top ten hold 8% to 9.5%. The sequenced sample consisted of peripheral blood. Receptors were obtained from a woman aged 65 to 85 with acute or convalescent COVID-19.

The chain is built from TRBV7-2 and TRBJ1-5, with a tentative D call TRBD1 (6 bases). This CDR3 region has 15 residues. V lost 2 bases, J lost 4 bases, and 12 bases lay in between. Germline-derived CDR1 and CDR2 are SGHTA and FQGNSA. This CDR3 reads CASSLWQGRNQPQHF. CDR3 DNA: TGTGCCAGCAGCTTATGGCAGGGGCGGAATCAGCCCCAGCATTTT. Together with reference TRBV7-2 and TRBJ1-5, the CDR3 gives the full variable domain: GAGVSQSPSNKVTEKGKDVELRCDPISGHTALYWYRQSLGQGLEFLIYFQGNSAPDKSGLPSDRFSAERTGGSVSTLTIQRTQQEDSAVYLCASSLWQGRNQPQHFGDGTRLSIL.

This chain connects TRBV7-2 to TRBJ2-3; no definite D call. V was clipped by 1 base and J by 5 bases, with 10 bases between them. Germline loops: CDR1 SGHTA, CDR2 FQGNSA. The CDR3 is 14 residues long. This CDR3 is CASSLGFQRDTQYF. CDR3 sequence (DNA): TGTGCCAGCAGCTTAGGGTTTCAGCGAGATACGCAGTATTTT.

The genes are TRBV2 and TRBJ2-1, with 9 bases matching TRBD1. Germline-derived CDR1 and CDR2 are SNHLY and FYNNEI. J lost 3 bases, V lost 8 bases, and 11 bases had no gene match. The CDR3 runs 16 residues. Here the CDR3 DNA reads TGTGCCAGCGCACTTCCTCGGGACAGGGACTACAATGAGCAGTTCTTC. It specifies CASALPRDRDYNEQFF. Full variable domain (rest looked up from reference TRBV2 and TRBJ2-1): EPEVTQTPSHQVTQMGQEVILRCVPISNHLYFYWYRQILGQKVEFLVSFYNNEISEKSEIFDDQFSVERPDGSNFTLKIRSTKLEDSAMYFCASALPRDRDYNEQFFGPGTRLTVL.

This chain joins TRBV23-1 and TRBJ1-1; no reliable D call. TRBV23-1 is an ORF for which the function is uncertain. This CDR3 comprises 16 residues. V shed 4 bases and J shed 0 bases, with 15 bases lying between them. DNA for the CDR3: TGCGCCAGCAGTCCTCACCCAGGCACCTTGAACACTGAAGCTTTCTTT. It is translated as CASSPHPGTLNTEAFF.

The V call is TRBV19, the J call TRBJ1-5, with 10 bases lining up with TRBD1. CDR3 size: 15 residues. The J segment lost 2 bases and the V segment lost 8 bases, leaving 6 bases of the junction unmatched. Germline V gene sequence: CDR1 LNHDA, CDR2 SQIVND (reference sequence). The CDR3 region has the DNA TGTGCCAGTTTTGACAGGGGGCGAGGCAATCAGCCCCAGCATTTT. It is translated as CASFDRGRGNQPQHF.

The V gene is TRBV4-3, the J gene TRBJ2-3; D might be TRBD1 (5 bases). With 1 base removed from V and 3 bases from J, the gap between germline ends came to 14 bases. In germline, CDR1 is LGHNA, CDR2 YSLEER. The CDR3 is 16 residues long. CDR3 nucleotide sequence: TGCGCCAGCAGCCAAGTTTCCTACAGGACGACAGATACGCAGTATTTT. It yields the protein CASSQVSYRTTDTQYF.

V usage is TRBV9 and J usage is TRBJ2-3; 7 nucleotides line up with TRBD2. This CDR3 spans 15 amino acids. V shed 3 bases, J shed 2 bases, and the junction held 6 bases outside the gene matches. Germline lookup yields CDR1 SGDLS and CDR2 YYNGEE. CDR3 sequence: CASSARGSLTDTQYF. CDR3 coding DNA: TGTGCCAGCAGCGCCCGCGGGAGTCTCACAGATACGCAGTATTTT.

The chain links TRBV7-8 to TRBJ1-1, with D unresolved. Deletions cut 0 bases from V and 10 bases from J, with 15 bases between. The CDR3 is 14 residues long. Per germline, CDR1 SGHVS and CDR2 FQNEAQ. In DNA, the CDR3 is TGTGCCAGCAGCTTAGCGAGGAACTGGGGAGGAGCTTTCTTT. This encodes CASSLARNWGGAFF.

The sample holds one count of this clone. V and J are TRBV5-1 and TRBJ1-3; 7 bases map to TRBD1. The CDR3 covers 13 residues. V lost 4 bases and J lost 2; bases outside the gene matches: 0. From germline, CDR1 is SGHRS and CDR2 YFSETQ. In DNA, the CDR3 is TGCGCCAGCAGCGACAGGGCTGGAAACACCATATATTTT. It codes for CASSDRAGNTIYF.

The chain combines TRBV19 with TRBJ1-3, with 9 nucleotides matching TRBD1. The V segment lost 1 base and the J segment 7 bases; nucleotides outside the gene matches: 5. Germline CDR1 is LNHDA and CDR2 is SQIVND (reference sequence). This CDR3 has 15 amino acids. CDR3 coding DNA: TGTGCCAGTAGTATAGGACAGGGGGAATGGAACACCATATATTTT. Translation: CASSIGQGEWNTIYF.

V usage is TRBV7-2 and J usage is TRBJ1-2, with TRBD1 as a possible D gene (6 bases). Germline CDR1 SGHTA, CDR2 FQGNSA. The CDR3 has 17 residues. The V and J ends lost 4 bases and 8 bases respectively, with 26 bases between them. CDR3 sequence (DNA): TGTGCCAGCAGCTCAGGCCAGGGGTCCGGGACTAGAGGAGGCTACACCTTC. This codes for CASSSGQGSGTRGGYTF.

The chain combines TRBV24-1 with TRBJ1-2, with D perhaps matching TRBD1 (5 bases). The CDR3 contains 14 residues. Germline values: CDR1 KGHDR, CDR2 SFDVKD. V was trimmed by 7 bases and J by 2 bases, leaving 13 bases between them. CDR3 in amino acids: CATSRGGVNYGYTF. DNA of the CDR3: TGTGCCACCAGCCGGGGGGGAGTCAACTATGGCTACACCTTC.

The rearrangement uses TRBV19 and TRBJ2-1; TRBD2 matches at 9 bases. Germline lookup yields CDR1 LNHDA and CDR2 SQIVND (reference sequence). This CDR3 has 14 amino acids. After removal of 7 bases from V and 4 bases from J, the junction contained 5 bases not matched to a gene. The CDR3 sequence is CASNPGLAYNEQFF. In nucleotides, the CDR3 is TGTGCCAGTAATCCGGGACTAGCATACAATGAGCAGTTCTTC.

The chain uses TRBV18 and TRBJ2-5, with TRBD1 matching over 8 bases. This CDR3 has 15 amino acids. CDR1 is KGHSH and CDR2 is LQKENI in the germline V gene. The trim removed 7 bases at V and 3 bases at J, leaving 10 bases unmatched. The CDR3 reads CASFKTGTGEETQYF. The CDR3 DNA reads TGTGCCAGCTTCAAGACCGGGACAGGAGAAGAGACCCAGTACTTC.

This chain's CDR3 is CASSPPPLDGYTF. CDR3 coding DNA: TGTGCCAGCAGCCCACCGCCGTTAGATGGCTACACCTTC. This chain uses TRBV28 with TRBJ1-2; D is unresolved. The CDR3 sequence is 13 residues long. CDR1 and CDR2 (germline): MDHEN, SYDVKM. Trimming removed 6 bases at V and 6 bases at J, with 14 bases between.

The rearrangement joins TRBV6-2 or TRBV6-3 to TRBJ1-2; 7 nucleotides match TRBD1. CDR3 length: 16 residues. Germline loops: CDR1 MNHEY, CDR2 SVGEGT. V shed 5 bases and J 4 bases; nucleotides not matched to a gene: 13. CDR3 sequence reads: CASSPTTGRRFYGYTF. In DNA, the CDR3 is TGTGCCAGCAGTCCAACGACAGGGCGGCGCTTCTATGGCTACACCTTC.

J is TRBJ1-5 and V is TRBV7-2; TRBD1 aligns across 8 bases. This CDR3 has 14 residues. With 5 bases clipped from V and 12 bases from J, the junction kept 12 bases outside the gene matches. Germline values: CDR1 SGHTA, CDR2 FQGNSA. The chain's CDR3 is CASSPLGQGKIQHF. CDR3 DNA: TGTGCCAGCAGCCCCCTCGGACAGGGAAAAATCCAGCATTTT.

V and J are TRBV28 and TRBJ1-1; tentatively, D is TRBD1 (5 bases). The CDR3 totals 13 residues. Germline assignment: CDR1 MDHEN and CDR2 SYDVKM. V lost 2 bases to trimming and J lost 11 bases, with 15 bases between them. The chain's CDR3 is CASSLPPRTRAFF. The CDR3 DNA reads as TGTGCCAGCAGTTTACCGCCGAGGACAAGGGCTTTCTTT.

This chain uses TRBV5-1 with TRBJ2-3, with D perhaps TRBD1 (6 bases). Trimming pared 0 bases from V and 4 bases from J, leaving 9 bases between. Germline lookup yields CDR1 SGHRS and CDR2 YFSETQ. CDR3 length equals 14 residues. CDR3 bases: TGCGCCAGCAGCTTGGGGGGGCAGGCAGATACGCAGTATTTT. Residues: CASSLGGQADTQYF. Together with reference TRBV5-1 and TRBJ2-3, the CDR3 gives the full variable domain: KAGVTQTPRYLIKTRGQQVTLSCSPISGHRSVSWYQQTPGQGLQFLFEYFSETQRNKGNFPGRFSGRQFSNSRSEMNVSTLELGDSALYLCASSLGGQADTQYFGPGTRLTVL.

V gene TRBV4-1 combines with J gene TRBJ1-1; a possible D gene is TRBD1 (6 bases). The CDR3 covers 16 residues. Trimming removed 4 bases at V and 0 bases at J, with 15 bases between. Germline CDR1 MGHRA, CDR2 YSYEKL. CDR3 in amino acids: CASSLDRRRMNTEAFF. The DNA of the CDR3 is TGCGCCAGCAGCCTTGACAGGCGTAGGATGAACACTGAAGCTTTCTTT.

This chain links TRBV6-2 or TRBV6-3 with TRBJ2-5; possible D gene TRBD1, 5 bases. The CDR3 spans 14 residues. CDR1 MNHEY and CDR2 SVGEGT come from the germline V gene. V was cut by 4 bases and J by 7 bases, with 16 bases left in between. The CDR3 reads CASSSRKGRWTQYF. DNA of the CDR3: TGTGCCAGCAGTTCCCGAAAGGGGCGGTGGACCCAGTACTTC.

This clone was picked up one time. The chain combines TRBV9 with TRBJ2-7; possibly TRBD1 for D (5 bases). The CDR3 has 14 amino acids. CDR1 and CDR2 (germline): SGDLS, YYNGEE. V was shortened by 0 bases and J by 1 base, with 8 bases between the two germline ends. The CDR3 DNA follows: TGTGCCAGCAGCGTAGGTTCAGGGTCCTACGAGCAGTACTTC. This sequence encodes CASSVGSGSYEQYF.

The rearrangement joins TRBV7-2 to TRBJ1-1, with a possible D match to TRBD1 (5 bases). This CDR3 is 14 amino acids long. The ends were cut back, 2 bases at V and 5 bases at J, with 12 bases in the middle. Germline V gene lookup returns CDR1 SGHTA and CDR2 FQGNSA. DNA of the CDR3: TGTGCCAGCAGCTTATGGGGCGCGGGGACTGAAGCTTTCTTT. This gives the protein CASSLWGAGTEAFF.

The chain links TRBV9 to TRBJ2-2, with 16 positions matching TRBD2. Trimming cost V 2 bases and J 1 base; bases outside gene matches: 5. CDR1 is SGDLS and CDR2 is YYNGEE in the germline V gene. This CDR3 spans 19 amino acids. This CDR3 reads CASSVGLAGGPGNTGELFF. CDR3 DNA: TGTGCCAGCAGCGTGGGACTAGCGGGGGGGCCAGGGAACACCGGGGAGCTGTTTTTT.

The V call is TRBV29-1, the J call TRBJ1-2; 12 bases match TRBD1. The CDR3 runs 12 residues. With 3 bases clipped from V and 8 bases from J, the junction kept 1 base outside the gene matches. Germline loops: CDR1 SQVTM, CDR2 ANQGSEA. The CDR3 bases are TGCAGCGTTGAGGGACAGGGGGCGGGCTACACCTTC. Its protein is CSVEGQGAGYTF.

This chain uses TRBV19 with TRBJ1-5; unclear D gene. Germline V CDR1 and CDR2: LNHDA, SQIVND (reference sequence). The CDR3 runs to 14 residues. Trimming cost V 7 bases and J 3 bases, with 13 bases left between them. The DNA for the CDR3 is TGTGCCAGTACCCCGGGAGGCTCCAATCAGCCCCAGCATTTT. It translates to CASTPGGSNQPQHF.

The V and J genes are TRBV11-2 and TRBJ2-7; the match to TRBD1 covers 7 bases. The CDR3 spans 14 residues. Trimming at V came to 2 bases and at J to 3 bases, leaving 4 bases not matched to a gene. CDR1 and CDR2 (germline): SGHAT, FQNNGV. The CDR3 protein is CASSLTGAGYEQYF. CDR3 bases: TGTGCCAGCAGCTTAACAGGGGCCGGCTACGAGCAGTACTTC.

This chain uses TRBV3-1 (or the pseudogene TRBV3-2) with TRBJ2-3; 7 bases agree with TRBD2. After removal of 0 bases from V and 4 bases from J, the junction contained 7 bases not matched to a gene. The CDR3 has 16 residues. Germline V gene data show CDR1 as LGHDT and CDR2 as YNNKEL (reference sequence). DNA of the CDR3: TGTGCCAGCAGCCAAGAGGCCAGCGGGATCGCAGATACGCAGTATTTT. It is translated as CASSQEASGIADTQYF.

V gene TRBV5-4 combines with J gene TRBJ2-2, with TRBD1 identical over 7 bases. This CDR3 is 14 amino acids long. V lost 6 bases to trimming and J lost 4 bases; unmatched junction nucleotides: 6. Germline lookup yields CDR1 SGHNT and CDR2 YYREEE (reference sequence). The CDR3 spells CASTLDRTTGELFF. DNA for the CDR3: TGTGCCAGCACCCTGGACAGGACCACCGGGGAGCTGTTTTTT.

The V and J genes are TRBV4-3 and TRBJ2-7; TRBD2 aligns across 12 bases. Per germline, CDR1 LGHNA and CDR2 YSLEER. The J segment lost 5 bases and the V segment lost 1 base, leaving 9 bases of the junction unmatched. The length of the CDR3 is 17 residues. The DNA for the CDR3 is TGCGCCAGCAGCCAAGGGCTAGCGGGAGGGGGAGGCGACGAGCAGTACTTC. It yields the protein CASSQGLAGGGGDEQYF.

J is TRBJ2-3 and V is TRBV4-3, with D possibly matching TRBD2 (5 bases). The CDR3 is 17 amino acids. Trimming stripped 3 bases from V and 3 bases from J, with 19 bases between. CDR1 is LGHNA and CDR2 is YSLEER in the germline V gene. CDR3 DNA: TGCGCCAGCAGCCACTTCCCCCCAGCGGTCGAAACAGATACGCAGTATTTT. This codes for CASSHFPPAVETDTQYF.